A single sample gave rise to the 18 T cell receptor beta chains below, sequenced in a study of PD-L1 blockade in urothelial cancer. Using immunoSEQ multiplex PCR, the repertoire was profiled, and TCRdb retains in-frame clones only, with some absent. Of tens of thousands of clones detected, 85% to 95% appear once; the ten largest clones hold about 0.91%. Time point specified: peripheral blood 6 weeks after treatment start. Sequences were derived from PBMCs, sampled around atezolizumab (anti-PD-L1) treatment. These receptors all come from a woman at least 80 years old with urothelial cancer.

The chain links TRBV2 to TRBJ1-1; a possible D gene is TRBD1 (5 bases). There are 13 residues in the CDR3. The germline V and J ends were trimmed by 0 bases and 10 bases, with 12 bases remaining between them. Per germline, CDR1 SNHLY and CDR2 FYNNEI. CDR3 protein: CASSEARGVAAFF. The DNA of the CDR3 is TGTGCCAGCAGTGAAGCGCGGGGGGTCGCAGCTTTCTTT.

This chain uses TRBV2 with TRBJ1-5; D call uncertain. The CDR3 runs to 16 residues. Germline V CDR1 and CDR2: SNHLY, FYNNEI. The V end was cut by 6 bases, the J end by 5 bases, with 20 bases between. The CDR3: CASSDYAGSFYQPQHF. The CDR3, as DNA: TGTGCCAGCAGCGATTACGCCGGGTCCTTTTATCAGCCCCAGCATTTT.

The chain joins TRBV6-6 to TRBJ2-3; 10 bases are a match to TRBD2. V was pared by 6 bases and J by 1 base, with 4 bases of the junction left unmatched. Germline-derived CDR1 and CDR2 are MNHNY and SVGAGI (reference sequence). The CDR3 extends over 15 amino acids. The CDR3 protein is CASSSGTSGTDTQYF. In DNA form, the CDR3 reads TGTGCCAGCAGCTCCGGGACTAGCGGCACAGATACGCAGTATTTT.

The rearrangement joins TRBV6-1 to TRBJ2-7, with TRBD1 matching over 9 bases. CDR1 is MNHNS and CDR2 is SASEGT in the germline V gene. The V and J ends lost 6 bases and 4 bases, in that order; junction bases with no gene match: 4. The CDR3 totals 13 residues. CDR3 in amino acids: CASRETGGYEQYF. The CDR3 DNA reads TGTGCCAGCAGAGAGACAGGGGGGTACGAGCAGTACTTC.

The genes are TRBV27 and TRBJ2-7; D unresolved. Trimming stripped 5 bases from V and 4 bases from J, with 18 bases between. Germline CDR1 and CDR2: MNHEY and SMNVEV (reference sequence). CDR3 length equals 15 residues. For the CDR3, the DNA is TGTGCCAGCAGTAAAAGCGCGGCACTACTTTACGAGCAGTACTTC. This codes for CASSKSAALLYEQYF.

V gene TRBV30 combines with J gene TRBJ1-5; D gene uncertain. Trimming removed 0 bases from V and 1 base from J, with 4 bases in between. Germline values: CDR1 GTSNPN, CDR2 SVGIG (reference sequence). The length of the CDR3 is 13 residues. In DNA form, the CDR3 reads TGTGCCTGGAGTGTCGTAAGCAATCAGCCCCAGCATTTT. Protein product: CAWSVVSNQPQHF.

The rearrangement joins TRBV30 to TRBJ2-7, with 9 bases lining up with TRBD1. This CDR3 is 14 amino acids long. Germline CDR1 and CDR2: GTSNPN and SVGIG (reference sequence). The trim removed 2 bases at V and 5 bases at J, leaving 7 bases unmatched. The CDR3 loop is CAWSKGQGVHEQYF. The DNA of the CDR3 is TGTGCCTGGAGTAAGGGACAGGGTGTCCACGAGCAGTACTTC. Full variable domain (remainder filled in from reference TRBV30 and TRBJ2-7): SQTIHQWPATLVQPVGSPLSLECTVEGTSNPNLYWYRQAAGRGLQLLFYSVGIGQISSEVPQNLSASRPQDRQFILSSKKLLLSDSGFYLCAWSKGQGVHEQYFGPGTRLTVT.

The chain recombines TRBV28 with TRBJ1-1; no firm D call. Germline V lookup: CDR1 MDHEN, CDR2 SYDVKM. V was clipped by 6 bases and J by 5 bases, with 10 bases between them. The CDR3 loop spans 12 amino acids. In DNA, the CDR3 is TGTGCCAGCAGGTTGGGGAGGACTGAAGCTTTCTTT. Amino acid sequence: CASRLGRTEAFF.

The chain has TRBV7-9 and TRBJ2-6; no reliable D call. CDR1 and CDR2 (germline): SEHNR, FQNEAQ (reference sequence). Between the trimmed V and J ends, which lost 4 bases and 0 bases, there was a span of 7 bases. The CDR3 runs to 15 residues. The CDR3 DNA follows: TGTGCCAGCAGCTCACGGAGCTCTGGGGCCAACGTCCTGACTTTC. It codes for CASSSRSSGANVLTF.

V and J are TRBV7-9 and TRBJ2-4, with a weak D call TRBD1 (6 bases). The length of the CDR3 is 15 residues. CDR1 is SEHNR and CDR2 is FQNEAQ in the germline V gene (reference sequence). The V end was cut by 4 bases, the J end by 6 bases, with 16 bases between. Written as DNA, the CDR3 is TGTGCCAGCAGCTCAATAACCGGGACAACAAACATTCAGTACTTC. Translation: CASSSITGTTNIQYF.

V and J are TRBV11-2 and TRBJ2-1; TRBD2 aligns across 10 bases. The CDR3 extends over 17 amino acids. Germline CDR1 is SGHAT and CDR2 is FQNNGV. V dropped 5 bases and J dropped 3; count of bases not matched to a gene: 10. The CDR3 DNA reads TGTGCCAGCAGCCCAAGTTTACTAGCGGGAAACTACAATGAGCAGTTCTTC. This encodes CASSPSLLAGNYNEQFF.

The chain couples TRBV9 to TRBJ2-2; TRBD2 matches at 11 bases. This CDR3 has 17 amino acids. V gave up 4 bases and J gave up 1 base; unmatched junction bases: 6. Germline CDR1 is SGDLS and CDR2 is YYNGEE. DNA of the CDR3: TGTGCCAGCAGCCCGCGCGGGACTAGCGGGAACACCGGGGAGCTGTTTTTT. Protein sequence: CASSPRGTSGNTGELFF.

The chain joins TRBV7-3 to TRBJ2-5, with D perhaps TRBD2 (5 bases). Trimming pared 5 bases from V and 5 bases from J, leaving 18 bases between. The CDR3 loop spans 15 amino acids. Germline V lookup: CDR1 SGHTA, CDR2 FQGTGA. CDR3 DNA sequence: TGTGCCAGCAGCCCCGGTCGAGGGCTACTGGAGACCCAGTACTTC. This encodes CASSPGRGLLETQYF.

The V and J genes are TRBV5-1 and TRBJ2-1; 7 bases map to TRBD1. Losses at the gene ends were 4 bases for V and 4 bases for J; bases not matched to a gene: 5. CDR1 and CDR2 from the germline V gene are SGHRS and YFSETQ. The CDR3 totals 14 residues. The CDR3 is CASSTGQIYNEQFF. The CDR3 coding sequence is TGCGCCAGCAGCACGGGACAGATTTACAATGAGCAGTTCTTC. The entire variable domain, with the rest obtained from reference TRBV5-1 and TRBJ2-1, is as follows: KAGVTQTPRYLIKTRGQQVTLSCSPISGHRSVSWYQQTPGQGLQFLFEYFSETQRNKGNFPGRFSGRQFSNSRSEMNVSTLELGDSALYLCASSTGQIYNEQFFGPGTRLTVL.

The chain recombines TRBV23-1 with TRBJ2-7, with 11 nucleotides matching TRBD1. TRBV23-1 belongs to the ORF category, with a function that is uncertain. After removal of 0 bases from V and 5 bases from J, the junction contained 6 bases not matched to a gene. This CDR3 has 16 amino acids. The CDR3 DNA sequence: TGCGCCAGCAGTCAATCCGAGAGGGACAGGGGGGACGAGCAGTACTTC. Translated, it gives CASSQSERDRGDEQYF.

CDR3 nucleotides: TGTGCCAGCAGCGTGGATTCCGCGGGAGCTGTCTCCGGGGAGCTGTTTTTT. Amino acid sequence: CASSVDSAGAVSGELFF. This chain links TRBV9 with TRBJ2-2, with 7 bases matching TRBD2. Germline V gene sequence: CDR1 SGDLS, CDR2 YYNGEE. The V gene end was trimmed by 2 bases and the J gene end by 6 bases; junction bases not matched to a gene: 13. The length of the CDR3 is 17 residues. Together with reference TRBV9 and TRBJ2-2, the CDR3 gives the full variable domain: DSGVTQTPKHLITATGQRVTLRCSPRSGDLSVYWYQQSLDQGLQFLIQYYNGEERAKGNILERFSAQQFPDLHSELNLSSLELGDSALYFCASSVDSAGAVSGELFFGEGSRLTVL.

The chain is built from TRBV4-1 and TRBJ2-1, with 8 bases that match TRBD2. The CDR3 is 16 amino acids. Germline trimming cut 0 bases from V and 3 bases from J; bases unmatched to any gene: 4. Germline CDR1 and CDR2: MGHRA and YSYEKL. The CDR3 is CASSQDWSGSYNEQFF. The DNA of the CDR3 is TGCGCCAGCAGCCAAGATTGGAGCGGGAGCTACAATGAGCAGTTCTTC.

V gene TRBV7-3 combines with J gene TRBJ2-1; the match to TRBD2 covers 8 bases. V was pared by 6 bases and J by 6 bases, with 4 bases of the junction left unmatched. From germline, CDR1 is SGHTA and CDR2 FQGTGA. The CDR3 is made up of 13 amino acids. CDR3 sequence reads: CASSGLAGNEQFF. The CDR3 DNA follows: TGTGCCAGCAGTGGTCTAGCGGGCAATGAGCAGTTCTTC.